One T cell receptor (beta chain) is described in this entry. Deletions cut 4 bases from V and 5 bases from J, with 9 bases between. Germline-derived CDR1 and CDR2 are LNHDA and SQIVND (reference sequence). The CDR3 is 13 amino acids. These data originate in a study of blood T cell repertoires in COVID-19. As for the study in general: The origin of the acute and convalescent COVID-19 samples was the United States, Italy and Spain. PBMCs, B-cell-depleted T cells, or T cells were the source of the cDNA or gDNA that made up the material.

Per the authors' pipeline: Quantification of nucleated cells was approximated via reference gene primer amplification. Data came from immunoSEQ multiplex PCR; TCRdb stores just in-frame clones and leaves some out. V, J and clone size derive from that table, while D and trimming were established from the DNA sequence. The table has more than 200,000 clones, around four fifths seen once. This sequence joins TRBV19 and TRBJ2-1, with D perhaps TRBD2 (6 bases). The source is a woman between 35 and 50 years old with active or convalescent COVID-19. The sequencing input was peripheral blood. The CDR3 loop is CASSSGINNEQFF. The CDR3 nucleotides read TGTGCCAGTAGTAGCGGGATTAACAATGAGCAGTTCTTC.